This T cell receptor beta chain derives from a study of T cells after yellow fever vaccination (dated 2019 in TCRdb). General notes on the study: The SMART-Seq v4 Ultra Low Input RNA kit was used to prepare libraries from fractions with low cell numbers. To follow T-cell clones before and after primary and booster YFV17D yellow fever vaccination, bulk TCR alpha and beta repertoires were sequenced over time. Two healthy male donors made up the cohort, one aged 18 to 30 years and the other aged 30 to 40 years. Blood was collected at multiple timepoints before and after primary and secondary immunization, and bulk PBMC replicates and cell subsets were isolated.

On this clonotype: The antigen it binds to is not known. Qualities for individual bases were not recorded, and no much larger clone is one base off.

Sequencing was performed on an Illumina NovaSeq 6000. TCR cDNA was synthesized by 5'RACE template switching, through which a universal primer site and unique molecular identifiers were introduced. cDNA synthesis was primed from both the TCR alpha and TCR beta constant segments. Library amplification used two PCR steps, and the second PCR step added sample barcodes and sequencing adapters. Sequencing of libraries was done on Illumina HiSeq 2500 (2x100 bp) or NovaSeq (2x150 bp). The authors' pipeline ran thus. MIGEC handled demultiplexing of reads and collapsing into UMI consensus sequences, while MiXCR performed V(D)J alignment. Clonotypes responding to the vaccine were identified with edgeR on replicate PBMC samples, with the criteria of FDR below 0.01 and a log2 fold change above 5 up to day 15. Each bulk clonotype received a CD4 or CD8 identity based on whether the sequenced CD4 or CD8 repertoire contained that clonotype at higher abundance. TCRdb reprocessing: public reads trimmed at Q25 with fastp, clones called with MiXCR, in-frame beta chains kept. Each CDR3 protein appears once, grouped with its most common genes and DNA. TCRdb's processing, not the authors' own work, is the source of the V and J calls. In all, the sample holds a few hundred thousand distinct CDR3 sequences, and about an eighth of those were seen once. Approximately 3.3% of the sample comes from the top ten.

The sample's treatment or condition label is to be understood as: live attenuated yellow fever vaccine strain. PBMCs were isolated from peripheral blood using a standard Ficoll-Paque protocol. Dynabeads CD4 and CD8 positive selection kits were used to isolate CD4 and CD8 T-cell fractions. RNA was extracted with TriZol from bulk PBMCs, CD4 and CD8 fractions, and dextramer-positive and dextramer-negative fractions. General conclusions and limits of the study: The secondary T-cell response was weaker than the primary response but faster, peaking on day 5 instead of day 15. A small fraction of clonotypes showed up in both the CD4 and CD8 compartments, probably as a result of convergent recombination. After the booster, most of the clones that had expanded following primary vaccination were detected again (almost 98% of CD4 and 80% to 90% of CD8), which suggests that memory was broadly maintained. Only two donors were included in the study, so the extent to which the findings can be generalized is limited. Computational filtering was required because FACS-sorted repertoires could contain abundant contaminating clonotypes from the bulk population.

V is shortened by 5 bases, J by 4 bases, and the region joining them spans 17 bases. CDR1 MNHEY and CDR2 SVGAGI are derived from the germline V gene. CDR3 length: 15 amino acids, cysteine to phenylalanine. Here the CDR3 DNA is all that survives: 45 bases in frame from base 1. This receptor chain uses TRBV6-5 and TRBJ1-1, with TRBD1 tentatively as D gene (5 bases match). Source: CD4+ T cells sorted from PBMCs, taken 15 days after the yellow fever booster vaccination. This clonotype was sampled from a man aged 18 to 30 who received the YFV17D yellow fever vaccine. CDR3 reads: CASSKGTTGSTEAFF. In nucleotides, the sequence is TGTGCCAGCAGTAAGGGGACTACCGGGAGCACTGAAGCTTTCTTT.